This T cell receptor beta chain was identified in a study of T cells in Graves' hyperthyroidism and ophthalmopathy. RNA transcripts yielded amplified TCR beta CDR3 regions. First-round RT-PCR targeting the TCR CDR3 was performed with the HTBI primer set. MiXCR was run by TCRdb on the multiplex PCR reads, yielding one entry per CDR3 protein. The sample records hundreds of thousands of distinct CDR3 sequences, over 12% being singletons. General study results and limits: Most clonotypes expanded in thyroid above 0.001 were likewise present in blood. In the analysis, a 13 V-J model separated ophthalmopathy from stable hyperthyroidism.

For this clonotype: Its antigen remains unknown.

Germline V lookup: CDR1 MNHEY, CDR2 SVGEGT. The CDR3 is made up of 13 amino acids. V lost 7 bases and J lost 6, with 13 bases in between. This rearrangement joins TRBV6-2 or TRBV6-3 to TRBJ2-1; D might be TRBD2 (6 bases). This clonotype was sampled from a young man with Graves' ophthalmopathy. Sample: blood. CDR3 in DNA: TGTGCCAGCAACCTCGGGAGACTCAATGAGCAGTTCTTC. This sequence encodes CASNLGRLNEQFF.